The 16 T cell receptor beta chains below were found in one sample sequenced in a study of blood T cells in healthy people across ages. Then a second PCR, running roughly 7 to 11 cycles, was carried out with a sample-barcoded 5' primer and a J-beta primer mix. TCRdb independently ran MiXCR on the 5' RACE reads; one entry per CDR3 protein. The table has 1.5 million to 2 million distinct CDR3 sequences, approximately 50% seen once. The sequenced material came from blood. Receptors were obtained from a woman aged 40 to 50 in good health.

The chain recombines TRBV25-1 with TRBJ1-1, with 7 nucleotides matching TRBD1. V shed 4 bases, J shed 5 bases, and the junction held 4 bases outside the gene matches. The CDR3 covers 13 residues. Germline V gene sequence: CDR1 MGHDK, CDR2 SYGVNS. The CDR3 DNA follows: TGTGCCAGCAGTGCAGGGGGAAGGACTGAAGCTTTCTTT. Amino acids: CASSAGGRTEAFF.

CDR3 amino acids: CSVASGASGETQYF. CDR3 DNA sequence: TGCAGCGTTGCGAGCGGGGCCTCAGGGGAGACCCAGTACTTC. The chain combines TRBV29-1 with TRBJ2-5; TRBD2 aligns across 7 bases. The J segment lost 5 bases and the V segment lost 4 bases, leaving 10 bases of the junction unmatched. Germline CDR1 and CDR2: SQVTM and ANQGSEA. The length of the CDR3 is 14 residues.

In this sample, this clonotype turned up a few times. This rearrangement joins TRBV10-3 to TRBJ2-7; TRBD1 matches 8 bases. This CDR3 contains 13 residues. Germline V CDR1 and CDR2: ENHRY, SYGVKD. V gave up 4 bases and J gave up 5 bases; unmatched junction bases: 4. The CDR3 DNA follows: TGTGCCATCAGTGCTCAGGGGGCCCACGAGCAGTACTTC. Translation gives CAISAQGAHEQYF.

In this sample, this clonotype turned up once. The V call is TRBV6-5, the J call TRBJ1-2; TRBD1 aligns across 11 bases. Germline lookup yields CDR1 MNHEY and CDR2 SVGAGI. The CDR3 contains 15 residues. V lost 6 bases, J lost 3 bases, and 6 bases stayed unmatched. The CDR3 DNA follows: TGTGCCAGCAGAGCGGACAGGGGGCGATACTATGGCTACACCTTC. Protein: CASRADRGRYYGYTF.

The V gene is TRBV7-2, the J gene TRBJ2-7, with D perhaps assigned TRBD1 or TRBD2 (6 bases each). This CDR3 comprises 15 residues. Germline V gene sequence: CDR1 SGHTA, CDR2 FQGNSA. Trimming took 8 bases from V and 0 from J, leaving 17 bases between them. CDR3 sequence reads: CASRRGALSSYEQYF. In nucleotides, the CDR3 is TGTGCCAGCCGGAGGGGGGCTCTCAGCTCCTACGAGCAGTACTTC. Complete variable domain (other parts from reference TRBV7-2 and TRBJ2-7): GAGVSQSPSNKVTEKGKDVELRCDPISGHTALYWYRQSLGQGLEFLIYFQGNSAPDKSGLPSDRFSAERTGGSVSTLTIQRTQQEDSAVYLCASRRGALSSYEQYFGPGTRLTVT.

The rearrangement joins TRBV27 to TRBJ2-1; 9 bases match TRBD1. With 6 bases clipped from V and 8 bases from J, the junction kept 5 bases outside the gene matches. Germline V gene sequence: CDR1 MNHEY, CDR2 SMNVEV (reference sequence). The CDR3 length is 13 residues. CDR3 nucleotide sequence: TGTGCCAGCAGAGGGGACAGGGTCCATGAGCAGTTCTTC. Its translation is CASRGDRVHEQFF.

The CDR3 loop reads CASSPGVGTQYF. CDR3 DNA: TGTGCCAGCAGCCCCGGTGTTGGAACGCAGTATTTT. The chain employs TRBV6-2 or TRBV6-3 and TRBJ2-3, with unresolved D. The V and J ends lost 6 bases and 9 bases respectively, with 13 bases between them. CDR1 MNHEY and CDR2 SVGEGT come from the germline V gene. This CDR3 spans 12 amino acids.

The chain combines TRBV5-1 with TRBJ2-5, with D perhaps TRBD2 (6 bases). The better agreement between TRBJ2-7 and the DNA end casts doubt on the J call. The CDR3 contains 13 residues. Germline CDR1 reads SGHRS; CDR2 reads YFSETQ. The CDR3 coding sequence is TGCGCCAGCAGCTGGGAGGAAAAATACGAGCAGTACTTC. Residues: CASSWEEKYEQYF.

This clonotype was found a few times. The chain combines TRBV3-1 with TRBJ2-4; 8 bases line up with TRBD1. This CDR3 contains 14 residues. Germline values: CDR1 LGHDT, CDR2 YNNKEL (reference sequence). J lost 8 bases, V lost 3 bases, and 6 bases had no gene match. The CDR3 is CASSQRQGLDIQYF. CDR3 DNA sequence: TGTGCCAGCAGCCAGCGACAGGGGTTAGACATTCAGTACTTC.

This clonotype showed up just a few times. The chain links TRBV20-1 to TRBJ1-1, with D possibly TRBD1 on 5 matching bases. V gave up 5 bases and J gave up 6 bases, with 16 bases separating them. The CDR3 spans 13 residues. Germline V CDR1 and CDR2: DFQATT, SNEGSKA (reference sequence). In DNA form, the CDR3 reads TGCAGTGCTGCCCGGGGGGGATTTCCTGAAGCTTTCTTT. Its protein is CSAARGGFPEAFF.

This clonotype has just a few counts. DNA of the CDR3: TGCAGTGCTAGAGAGTCGGTTGGTGGGTATGGCTACACCTTC. It specifies CSARESVGGYGYTF. This chain joins TRBV20-1 and TRBJ1-2; D uncertain. V was pared by 0 bases and J by 5 bases, with 13 bases between. Germline assignment: CDR1 DFQATT and CDR2 SNEGSKA (reference sequence). The CDR3 spans 14 residues.

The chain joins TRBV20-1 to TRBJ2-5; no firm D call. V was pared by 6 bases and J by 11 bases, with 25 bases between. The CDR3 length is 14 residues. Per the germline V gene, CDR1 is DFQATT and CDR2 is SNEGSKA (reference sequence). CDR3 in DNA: TGCAGTGCATTCCCCCCATACTCCTACAATGAGCAGTACTTC. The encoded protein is CSAFPPYSYNEQYF.

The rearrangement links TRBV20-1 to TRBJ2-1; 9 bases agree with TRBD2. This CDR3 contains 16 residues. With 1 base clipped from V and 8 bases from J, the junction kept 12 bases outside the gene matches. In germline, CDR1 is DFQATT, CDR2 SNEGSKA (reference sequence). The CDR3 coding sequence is TGCAGTGCTAGAGGGGGACTTTCTGTAGCGGGGGATGAGCAGTTCTTC. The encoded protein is CSARGGLSVAGDEQFF.

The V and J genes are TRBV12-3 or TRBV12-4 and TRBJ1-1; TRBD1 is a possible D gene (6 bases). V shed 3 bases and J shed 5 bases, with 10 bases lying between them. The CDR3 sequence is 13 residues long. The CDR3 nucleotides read TGTGCCAGCAGTTTGACTGGACAGACTGAAGCTTTCTTT. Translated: CASSLTGQTEAFF.

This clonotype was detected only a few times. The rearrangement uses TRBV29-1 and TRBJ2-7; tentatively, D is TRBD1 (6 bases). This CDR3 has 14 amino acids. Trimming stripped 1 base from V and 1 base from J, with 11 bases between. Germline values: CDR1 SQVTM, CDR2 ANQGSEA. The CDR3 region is CSVEGGHISYEQYF. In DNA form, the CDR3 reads TGCAGCGTTGAAGGGGGGCATATTTCCTACGAGCAGTACTTC.

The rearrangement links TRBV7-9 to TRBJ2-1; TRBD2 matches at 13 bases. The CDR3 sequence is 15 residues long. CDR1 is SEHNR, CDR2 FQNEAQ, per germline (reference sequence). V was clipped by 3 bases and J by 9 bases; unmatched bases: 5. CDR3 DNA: TGTGCCAGCAGCTTCACGGGACTAGCGGGGACTGAGCAGTTCTTC. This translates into CASSFTGLAGTEQFF.